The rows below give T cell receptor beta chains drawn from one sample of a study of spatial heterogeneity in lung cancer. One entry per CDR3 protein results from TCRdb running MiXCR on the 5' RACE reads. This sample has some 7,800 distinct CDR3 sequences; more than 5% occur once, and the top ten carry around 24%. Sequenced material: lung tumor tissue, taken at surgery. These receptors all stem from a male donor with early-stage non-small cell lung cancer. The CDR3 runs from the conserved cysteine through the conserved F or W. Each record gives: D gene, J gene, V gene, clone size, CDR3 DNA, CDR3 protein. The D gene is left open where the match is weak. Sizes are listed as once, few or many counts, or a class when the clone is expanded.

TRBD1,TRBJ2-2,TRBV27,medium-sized,TGTGCCAGCGGCACACAGGGGGGTCCCGGGGAGCTGTTTTTT,CASGTQGGPGELFF
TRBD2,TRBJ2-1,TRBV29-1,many,TGCAGCGTTGAGTGCGGACGGGGACTAGAATGCAATGAGCAGTTCTTC,CSVECGRGLECNEQFF
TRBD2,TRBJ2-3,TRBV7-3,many,TGTGTCAGCAGCGACAAAGGGACTAGCGGAACCACAGATACGCAGTATTTT,CVSSDKGTSGTTDTQYF
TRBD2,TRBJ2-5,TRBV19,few,TGTGCCAGTAGTCAAAGCGGGACGCAAGAGACCCAGTACTTC,CASSQSGTQETQYF
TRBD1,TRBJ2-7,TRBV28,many,TGTGCCAGGTGGGGACAGGAGCAAACAACTTCCTACGAGCAGTACTTC,CARWGQEQTTSYEQYF
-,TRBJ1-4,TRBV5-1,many,TGCGCCAGCAGCTTGAAGAGGGAGGTTGGTGAAAAACTGTTTTTT,CASSLKREVGEKLFF
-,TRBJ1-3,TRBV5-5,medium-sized,TGTGCCAGCAGCTTTCCCGGGACGCGAGGAAACACCATATATTTT,CASSFPGTRGNTIYF
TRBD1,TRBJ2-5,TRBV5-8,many,TGTGCCAGCAGCCAGGGACAGGCCCCCGTCCTAGAGACCCAGTACTTC,CASSQGQAPVLETQYF
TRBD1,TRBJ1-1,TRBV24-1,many,TGTGCCACCAGTGTGGGACAGGGGCGGTTGACTGAAGCTTTCTTT,CATSVGQGRLTEAFF
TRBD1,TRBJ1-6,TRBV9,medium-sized,TGTGCCAGCAGCGTAGAGGCCGGGACAGGAGATTCACCCCTCCACTTT,CASSVEAGTGDSPLHF
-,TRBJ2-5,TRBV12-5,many,TGTGCTAGTGGTTCGGACGGCAACGGGCCGTACCAAGAGACCCAGTACTTC,CASGSDGNGPYQETQYF
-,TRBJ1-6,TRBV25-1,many,TGTGCCAGCAGTGAATCCGTTAATTCACCCCTCCACTTT,CASSESVNSPLHF
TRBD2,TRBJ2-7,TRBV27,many,TGTGCCAGCAGAGGTCGGGAGGTCCACGAGCAGTACTTC,CASRGREVHEQYF
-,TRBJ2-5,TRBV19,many,TGTGCCAGTAGTATAACGGGGGCAGAGACCCAGTACTTC,CASSITGAETQYF
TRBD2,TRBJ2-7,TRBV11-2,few,TGTGCCAGCAGCTCTCCGGTGGAAAGCGGGAGGGGTGGCTTGTTCGAGCAGTACTTC,CASSSPVESGRGGLFEQYF
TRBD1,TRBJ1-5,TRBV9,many,TGTGCCAGCAGGGGACAGGGAGATAGCAATCAGCCCCAGCATTTT,CASRGQGDSNQPQHF
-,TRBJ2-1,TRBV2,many,TGTGCCAGCAGTGATGGCGAGCAGTTCTTC,CASSDGEQFF